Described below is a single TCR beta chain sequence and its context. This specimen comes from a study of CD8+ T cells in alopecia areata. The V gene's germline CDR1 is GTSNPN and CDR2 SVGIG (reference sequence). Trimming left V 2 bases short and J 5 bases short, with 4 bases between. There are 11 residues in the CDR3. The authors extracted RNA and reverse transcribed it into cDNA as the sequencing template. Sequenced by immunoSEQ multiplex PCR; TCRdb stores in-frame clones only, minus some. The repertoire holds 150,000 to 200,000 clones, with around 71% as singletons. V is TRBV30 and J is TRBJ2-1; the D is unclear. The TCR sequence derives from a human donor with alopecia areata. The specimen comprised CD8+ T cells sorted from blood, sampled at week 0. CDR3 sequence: CAWSPDNEQFF. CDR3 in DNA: TGTGCCTGGAGTCCGGACAATGAGCAGTTCTTC.